This is a list of T cell receptor beta chains from one sample in a study of blood T cell repertoires in COVID-19. The data were produced by immunoSEQ multiplex PCR, yet TCRdb's version contains in-frame clones alone and is incomplete. The sample shows 210,000 or so clones, 70% to 90% of them seen only once. Input material: peripheral blood. The receptors originated from a woman aged 80 or older with acute or convalescent COVID-19. CDR3s include the opening cysteine and the closing phenylalanine or tryptophan. A D gene is named only where the DNA matches it firmly. The listing skips clone size in some rows; elsewhere it reads once, few, many or a size class.

11	TRBJ2-5	.	.	TRBV20-1	CSTRGGETQYF	TGCAGTACCAGGGGAGGGGAGACCCAGTACTTC
13	TRBJ2-1	.	.	TRBV7-2	CASSPSVGREQFF	TGTGCCAGCAGCCCCAGTGTGGGGCGTGAGCAGTTCTTC
17	TRBJ1-4	TRBD1	.	TRBV15	CATSTHGQVATNEKLFF	TGTGCCACCAGCACCCACGGACAGGTTGCAACTAATGAAAAACTGTTTTTT
14	TRBJ1-6	.	.	TRBV11-1	CASSFYRVNSPLHF	TGTGCCAGCAGCTTCTATCGGGTTAATTCACCCCTCCACTTT
16	TRBJ2-7	.	.	TRBV5-4	CASSPPLVGVVAEQYF	TGTGCCAGCAGCCCACCCCTAGTGGGAGTAGTGGCGGAGCAGTACTTC
13	TRBJ1-6	.	.	TRBV30	CAWTQPGDSPLHF	TGTGCCTGGACCCAACCCGGGGATTCACCCCTCCACTTT
17	TRBJ2-5	TRBD1	.	TRBV19	CASSFRGTGRVEETQYF	TGTGCCAGTAGCTTCCGCGGGACAGGGAGAGTTGAAGAGACCCAGTACTTC
13	TRBJ2-7	.	once	TRBV18	CASSLGTSYEQYF	TGTGCCAGCTCACTCGGGACATCTTACGAGCAGTACTTC
18	TRBJ1-1	TRBD1	.	TRBV3-1/TRBV3-2	CASSQRLAGQGANTEAFF	TGTGCCAGCAGCCAAAGATTGGCGGGACAGGGGGCCAACACTGAAGCTTTCTTT
12	TRBJ1-2	.	.	TRBV6-5	CASRTEPYGYTF	TGTGCCAGCAGGACAGAGCCCTATGGCTACACCTTC
14	TRBJ1-1	.	.	TRBV7-8	CASSLLDSNTEAFF	TGTGCCAGCAGCTTGCTGGACAGTAACACTGAAGCTTTCTTT
15	TRBJ1-1	TRBD1	.	TRBV5-1	CASSLAIGGDTEAFF	TGCGCCAGCAGCTTGGCCATAGGGGGCGACACTGAAGCTTTCTTT
15	TRBJ1-1	.	.	TRBV7-9	CASSSSPPTPFEAFF	TGTGCCAGCAGCTCAAGTCCCCCTACCCCCTTTGAAGCTTTCTTT
13	TRBJ1-5	TRBD1	.	TRBV30	CACGTGGDQPQHF	TGTGCCTGCGGGACAGGAGGTGATCAGCCCCAGCATTTT
16	TRBJ1-4	.	.	TRBV2	CASTYLSGATNEKLFF	TGTGCCAGCACCTATCTAAGCGGGGCAACTAATGAAAAACTGTTTTTT
16	TRBJ2-3	TRBD1	.	TRBV13	CASSITGGGGTDTQYF	TGTGCCAGCAGCATTACAGGGGGCGGAGGCACAGATACGCAGTATTTT
15	TRBJ2-1	.	.	TRBV5-8	CASSGRFISYNEQFF	TGTGCCAGCAGCGGGAGGTTTATCTCCTACAATGAGCAGTTCTTC